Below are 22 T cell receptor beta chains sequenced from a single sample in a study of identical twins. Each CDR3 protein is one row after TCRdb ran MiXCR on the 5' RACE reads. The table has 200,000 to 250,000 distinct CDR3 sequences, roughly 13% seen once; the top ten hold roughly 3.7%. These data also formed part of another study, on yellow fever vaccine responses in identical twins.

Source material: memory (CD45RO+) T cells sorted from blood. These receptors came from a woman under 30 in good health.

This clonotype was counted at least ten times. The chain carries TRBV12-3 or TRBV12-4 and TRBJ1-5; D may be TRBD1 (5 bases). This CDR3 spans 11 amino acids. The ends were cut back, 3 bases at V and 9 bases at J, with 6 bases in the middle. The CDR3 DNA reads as TGTGCCAGCAGTTTGAGGGGGCCCCAGCATTTT. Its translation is CASSLRGPQHF.

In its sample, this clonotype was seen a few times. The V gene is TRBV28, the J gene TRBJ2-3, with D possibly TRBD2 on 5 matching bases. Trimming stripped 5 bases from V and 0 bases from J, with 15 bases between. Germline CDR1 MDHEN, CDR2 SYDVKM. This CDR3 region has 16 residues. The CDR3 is CASSLSTGSSTDTQYF. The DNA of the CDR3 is TGTGCCAGCAGTCTCTCGACGGGATCTAGCACAGATACGCAGTATTTT.

This CDR3 reads CASSLGTDVIYEQYF. The CDR3 nucleotides read TGTGCCAGCAGCCTAGGGACGGATGTTATCTACGAGCAGTACTTC. V usage is TRBV3-1 and J usage is TRBJ2-7, with D perhaps assigned TRBD1 or TRBD2 (5 bases each). The germline V gene encodes CDR1 LGHDT and CDR2 YNNKEL (reference sequence). The length of the CDR3 is 15 residues. V was cut by 4 bases and J by 3 bases, with 16 bases left in between.

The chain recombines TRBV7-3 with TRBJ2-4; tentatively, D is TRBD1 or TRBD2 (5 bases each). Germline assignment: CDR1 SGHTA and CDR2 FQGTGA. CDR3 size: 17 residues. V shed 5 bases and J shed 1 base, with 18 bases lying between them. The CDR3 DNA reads TGTGCCAGCAGCCTCCGAGGGGCTGGAGACGCCAAAAACATTCAGTACTTC. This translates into CASSLRGAGDAKNIQYF. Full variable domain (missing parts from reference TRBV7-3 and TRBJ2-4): GAGVSQTPSNKVTEKGKYVELRCDPISGHTALYWYRQSLGQGPEFLIYFQGTGAADDSGLPNDRFFAVRPEGSVSTLKIQRTERGDSAVYLCASSLRGAGDAKNIQYFGAGTRLSVL.

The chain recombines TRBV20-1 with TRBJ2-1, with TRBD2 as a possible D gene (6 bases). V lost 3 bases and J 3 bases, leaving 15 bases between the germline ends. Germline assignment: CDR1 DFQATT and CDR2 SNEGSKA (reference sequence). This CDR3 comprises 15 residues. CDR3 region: CSASLFGGNYNEQFF. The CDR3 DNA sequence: TGCAGTGCTAGCCTCTTTGGCGGGAACTACAATGAGCAGTTCTTC.

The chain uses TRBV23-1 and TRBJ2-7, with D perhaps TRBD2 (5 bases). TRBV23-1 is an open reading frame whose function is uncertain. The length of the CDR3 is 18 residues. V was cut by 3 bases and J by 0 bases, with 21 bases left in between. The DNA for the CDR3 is TGCGCCAGCAGTCACTTACGGAACAGCGGAACCTACTCCTACGAGCAGTACTTC. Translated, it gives CASSHLRNSGTYSYEQYF.

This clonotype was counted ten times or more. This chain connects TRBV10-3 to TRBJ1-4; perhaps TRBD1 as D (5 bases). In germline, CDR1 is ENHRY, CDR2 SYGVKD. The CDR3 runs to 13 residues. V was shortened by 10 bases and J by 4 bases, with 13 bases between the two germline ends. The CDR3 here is CATSREVNEKLFF. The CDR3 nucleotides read TGTGCCACTTCCAGGGAAGTTAATGAAAAACTGTTTTTT.

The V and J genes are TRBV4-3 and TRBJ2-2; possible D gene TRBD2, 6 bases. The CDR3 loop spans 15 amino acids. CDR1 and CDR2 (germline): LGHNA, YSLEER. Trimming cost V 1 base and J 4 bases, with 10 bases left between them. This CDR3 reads CASSQVSGVTGELFF. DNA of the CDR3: TGCGCCAGCAGCCAAGTTTCGGGAGTCACCGGGGAGCTGTTTTTT.

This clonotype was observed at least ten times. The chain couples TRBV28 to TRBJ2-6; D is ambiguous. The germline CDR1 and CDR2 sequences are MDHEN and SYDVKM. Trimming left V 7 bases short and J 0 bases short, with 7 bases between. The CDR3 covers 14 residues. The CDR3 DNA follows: TGTGCCAGCATCGACACCTCTGGGGCCAACGTCCTGACTTTC. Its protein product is CASIDTSGANVLTF.

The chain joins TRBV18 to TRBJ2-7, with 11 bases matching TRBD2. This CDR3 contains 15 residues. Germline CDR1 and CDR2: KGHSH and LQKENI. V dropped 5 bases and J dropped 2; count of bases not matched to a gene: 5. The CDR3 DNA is TGTGCCAGCTCAGAGGGACTAGCGGTTACCTACGAGCAGTACTTC. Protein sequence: CASSEGLAVTYEQYF.

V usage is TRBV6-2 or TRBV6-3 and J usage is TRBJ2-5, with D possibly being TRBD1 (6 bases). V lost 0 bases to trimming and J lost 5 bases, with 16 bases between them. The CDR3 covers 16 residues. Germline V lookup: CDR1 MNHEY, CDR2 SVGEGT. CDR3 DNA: TGTGCCAGCAGTTACTCGTTGGACAGCGGTGGGGAGACCCAGTACTTC. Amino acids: CASSYSLDSGGETQYF.

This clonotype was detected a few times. The CDR3 spells CATSDLNGGRETQYF. The CDR3 nucleotides are TGTGCCACCAGTGATTTGAACGGGGGCAGGGAGACCCAGTACTTC. The chain employs TRBV24-1 and TRBJ2-5, with D perhaps matching TRBD1 or TRBD2 (6 bases each). Trimming stripped 0 bases from V and 5 bases from J, with 12 bases between. Per germline, CDR1 KGHDR and CDR2 SFDVKD. The CDR3 has 15 residues.

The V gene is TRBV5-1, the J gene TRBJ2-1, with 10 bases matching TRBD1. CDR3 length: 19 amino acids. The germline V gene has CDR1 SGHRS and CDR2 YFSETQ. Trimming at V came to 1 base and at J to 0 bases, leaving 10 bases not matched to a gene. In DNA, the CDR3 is TGCGCCAGCAGCTTGACCGGGACAGGGGCCATCCTCTCCTACAATGAGCAGTTCTTC. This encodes CASSLTGTGAILSYNEQFF.

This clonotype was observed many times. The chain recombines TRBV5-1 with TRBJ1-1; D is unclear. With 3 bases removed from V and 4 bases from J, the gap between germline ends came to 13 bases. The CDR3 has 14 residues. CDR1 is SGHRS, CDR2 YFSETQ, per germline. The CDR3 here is CASSSVKPGTEAFF. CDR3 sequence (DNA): TGCGCCAGCAGCTCCGTTAAACCGGGCACTGAAGCTTTCTTT.

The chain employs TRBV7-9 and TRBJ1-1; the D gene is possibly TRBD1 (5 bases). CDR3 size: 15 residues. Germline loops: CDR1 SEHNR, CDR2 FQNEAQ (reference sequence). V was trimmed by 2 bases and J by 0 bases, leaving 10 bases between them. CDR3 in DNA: TGTGCCAGCAGCTTATGGTTGGGGGTGAACACTGAAGCTTTCTTT. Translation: CASSLWLGVNTEAFF. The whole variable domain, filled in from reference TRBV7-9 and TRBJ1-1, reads DTGVSQNPRHKITKRGQNVTFRCDPISEHNRLYWYRQTLGQGPEFLTYFQNEAQLEKSRLLSDRFSAERPKGSFSTLEIQRTEQGDSAMYLCASSLWLGVNTEAFFGQGTRLTVV.

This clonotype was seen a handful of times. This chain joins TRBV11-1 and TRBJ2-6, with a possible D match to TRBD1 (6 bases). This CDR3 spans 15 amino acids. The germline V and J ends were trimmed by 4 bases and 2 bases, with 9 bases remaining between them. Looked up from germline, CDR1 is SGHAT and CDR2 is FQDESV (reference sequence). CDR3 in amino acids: CASSSGAAGANVLTF. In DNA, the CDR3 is TGTGCCAGCAGCTCAGGGGCAGCTGGGGCCAACGTCCTGACTTTC.

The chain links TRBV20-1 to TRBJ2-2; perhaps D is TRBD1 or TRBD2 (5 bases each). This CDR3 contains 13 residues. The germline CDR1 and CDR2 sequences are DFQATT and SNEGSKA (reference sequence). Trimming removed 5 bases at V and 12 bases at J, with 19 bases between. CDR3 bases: TGCAGTGCTGCACTAGTACAAACGGGGCAGCTGTTTTTT. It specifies CSAALVQTGQLFF.

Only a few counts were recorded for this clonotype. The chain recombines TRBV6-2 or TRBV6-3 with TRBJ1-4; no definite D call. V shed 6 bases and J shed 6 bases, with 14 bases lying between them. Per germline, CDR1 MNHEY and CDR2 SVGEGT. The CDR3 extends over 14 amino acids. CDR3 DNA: TGTGCCAGCAGACGAAGGGAAGAGTATGAAAAACTGTTTTTT. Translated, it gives CASRRREEYEKLFF.

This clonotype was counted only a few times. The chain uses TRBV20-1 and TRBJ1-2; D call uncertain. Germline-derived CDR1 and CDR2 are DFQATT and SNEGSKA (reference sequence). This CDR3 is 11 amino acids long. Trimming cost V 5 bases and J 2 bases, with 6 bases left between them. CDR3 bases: TGCAGTGCTGGTGACAACTATGGCTACACCTTC. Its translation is CSAGDNYGYTF.

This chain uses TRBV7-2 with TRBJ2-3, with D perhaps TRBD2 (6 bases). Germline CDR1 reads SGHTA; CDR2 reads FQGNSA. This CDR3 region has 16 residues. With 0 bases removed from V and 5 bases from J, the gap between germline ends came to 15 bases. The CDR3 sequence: CASSLAAALGGDTQYF. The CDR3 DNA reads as TGTGCCAGCAGCTTAGCAGCGGCTCTCGGGGGAGATACGCAGTATTTT.

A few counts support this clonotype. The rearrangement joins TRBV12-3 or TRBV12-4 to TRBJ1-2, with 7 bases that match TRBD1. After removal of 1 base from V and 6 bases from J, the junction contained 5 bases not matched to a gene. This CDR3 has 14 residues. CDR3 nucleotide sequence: TGTGCCAGCAGTTTAGTACCAGGGGGGAATGGCTACACCTTC. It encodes CASSLVPGGNGYTF.

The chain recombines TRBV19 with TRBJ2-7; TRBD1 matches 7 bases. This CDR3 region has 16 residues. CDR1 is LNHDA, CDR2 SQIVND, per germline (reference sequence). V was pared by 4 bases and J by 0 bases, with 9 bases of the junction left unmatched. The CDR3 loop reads CASSTFSQGSSYEQYF. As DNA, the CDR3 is TGTGCCAGTAGTACTTTTTCACAGGGGAGCTCCTACGAGCAGTACTTC.